What follows are 6 T cell receptor beta chains derived from one specimen sequenced in a study of persistence of HIV-infected CD4 T cells (dated by TCRdb to about 2020). No antigens are known for them. The sample's treatment or condition label, in plain terms: suppressive antiretroviral therapy. Cells were stimulated with a pool of overlapping HIV-1 Gag 15-mer peptides at roughly 1 ug per peptide per mL. Responding CD4+ T cells were sorted on the basis of upregulation of both CD40 ligand and CD69. The immunoSEQ hsTCRB assay version 4, run in survey mode, was used to sequence TCRbeta repertoires from genomic DNA. Sourced from immuneACCESS, this table was stored by TCRdb with only in-frame sequences that have V and J called. A share of the clones is absent; for the studies checked, an unresolved V gene accounts for under half, and the remainder has no known explanation. In all, the sample holds more than 8,500 clones, and 82% of those were seen once. The top ten clones comprise 1.5% to 2.5% of the sample.

The source material was CD4+ T cells sorted from PBMCs after approximately 18-hour stimulation, sampled from a patient who received antiretroviral therapy. The label giving this sample's cell subset or site can be read as: CD40L+CD69+ CD4 T cells responding to HIV-1 Gag peptides. These TCRs come from an adult woman with HIV who was CMV-seropositive.

The V and J genes are TRBV7-9 and TRBJ2-3, with 10 bases lining up with TRBD2. The CDR3 covers 14 residues. V trimming: 11 bases; J trimming: 8 bases; junction bases outside the gene matches: 13. Germline V gene sequence: CDR1 SEHNR, CDR2 FQNEAQ (reference sequence). The CDR3: CAGRIAGGNSTQYF. CDR3 sequence (DNA): TGTGCCGGACGAATAGCGGGAGGAAATAGTACGCAGTATTTT. The full variable domain, with the rest looked up from reference TRBV7-9 and TRBJ2-3, is DTGVSQNPRHKITKRGQNVTFRCDPISEHNRLYWYRQTLGQGPEFLTYFQNEAQLEKSRLLSDRFSAERPKGSFSTLEIQRTEQGDSAMYLCAGRIAGGNSTQYFGPGTRLTVL.

V usage is TRBV6-2 or TRBV6-3 and J usage is TRBJ1-1; possible D gene TRBD1, 5 bases. The germline V gene has CDR1 MNHEY and CDR2 SVGEGT. V lost 6 bases and J lost 5, with 19 bases in between. This CDR3 has 15 residues. This CDR3 is CASSPAGKVSTEAFF. CDR3 bases: TGTGCCAGCAGCCCCGCAGGGAAGGTGTCAACTGAAGCTTTCTTT.

This chain joins TRBV28 and TRBJ1-2; 7 nucleotides agree with TRBD1. The CDR3 runs 15 residues. Germline loops: CDR1 MDHEN, CDR2 SYDVKM. The V and J ends lost 7 bases and 2 bases, in that order; junction bases with no gene match: 10. The DNA for the CDR3 is TGTGCCAGCAATGTACCGGGACAGAAGAACTATGGCTACACCTTC. This translates into CASNVPGQKNYGYTF.

The gene calls are TRBV18 and TRBJ2-6; a possible D gene is TRBD1 (6 bases). Germline values: CDR1 KGHSH, CDR2 LQKENI. V was clipped by 0 bases and J by 2 bases, with 8 bases between them. The CDR3 totals 16 residues. This CDR3 reads CASSPPGTTGANVLTF. The CDR3 bases are TGTGCCAGCTCACCACCTGGGACAACTGGGGCCAACGTCCTGACTTTC.

This chain joins TRBV27 and TRBJ2-7; no reliable D call. The V and J ends lost 6 bases and 4 bases respectively, with 19 bases between them. The germline V gene has CDR1 MNHEY and CDR2 SMNVEV (reference sequence). The CDR3 spans 15 residues. The CDR3: CASSPIGVTHYEQYF. The CDR3 DNA reads TGTGCCAGCAGCCCTATTGGCGTGACCCATTACGAGCAGTACTTC.

This clone was detected only once. This chain links TRBV7-2 with TRBJ1-6; TRBD1 matches at 10 bases. The CDR3 contains 14 residues. The junction had 4 bases not matched to a gene; V was cut back by 6 bases and J by 8 bases. Per germline, CDR1 SGHTA and CDR2 FQGNSA. The CDR3 sequence is CASRRDRGYSPLHF. The CDR3 DNA is TGTGCCAGCAGGAGGGACAGGGGTTATTCACCCCTCCACTTT. The variable domain in full, completed from reference TRBV7-2 and TRBJ1-6, reads GAGVSQSPSNKVTEKGKDVELRCDPISGHTALYWYRQSLGQGLEFLIYFQGNSAPDKSGLPSDRFSAERTGGSVSTLTIQRTQQEDSAVYLCASRRDRGYSPLHFGNGTRLTVT.